This T cell receptor beta chain comes out of a study of OX40 agonist ivuxolimab in advanced cancers. As for the study more broadly: Ivuxolimab, which targeted the costimulatory receptor OX40 (CD134), was an agonistic, fully human IgG2 monoclonal antibody. The purpose of peripheral TCRbeta sequencing was to test whether ivuxolimab changed TCR sequence diversity and led to clonal T-cell expansion. Intravenous ivuxolimab was administered to patients every 2 weeks at six dose levels: 0.01, 0.1, 0.3, 1.5, 3 and 10 mg/kg. The paper reports the monotherapy dose-escalation portion (N = 52 patients) of the phase I ivuxolimab trial. Three dose-escalation patients achieved partial responses, one with hepatocellular carcinoma and two with cutaneous melanoma. The dose-escalation cohort was approximately 83% male with a mean age of approximately 60 years, ranging from roughly 20 to 80. Patients were allowed to have had prior anti-PD-1, anti-PD-L1 or anti-CTLA-4 therapy, and approximately 40% of the dose-escalation patients had been treated with checkpoint inhibitors. Of the 50 to 55 patients in dose escalation, 19 had hepatocellular carcinoma, roughly 15 had melanoma, 9 had renal cell carcinoma and 9 had head and neck cancer. Broader findings and caveats from the paper: The antigen specificity of the clonally expanded peripheral T cells was not determined. On average, CD8+ T cells showed more expanded clones than CD4+ T cells after ivuxolimab. Low levels of normalized T-cell clonal expansion were also seen in some patients who did not respond. Clonal expansion of both CD4+ and CD8+ blood T cells was observed from baseline to week 6 at doses 0.1 to 3.0 mg/kg. In partial responders in the 0.1-3.0 mg/kg groups, normalized peripheral clonal expansion was found to be among the lowest, especially among CD8+ T cells.

This clone was counted at least ten times. The specificity of this receptor is unknown. No much larger clonotype is one base removed from it; base qualities were not supplied. The trial excluded patients who had a history of autoimmune disease or were on systemic immunosuppression. Peripheral blood for TCR sequencing was collected from all dose cohorts at baseline, on cycle 4 day 1, and on cycle 7 day 1. The samples were taken from a phase I, first-in-human, multicenter, open-label dose-escalation trial of ivuxolimab. The trial enrolled adults with locally advanced or metastatic head and neck squamous cell, hepatocellular, melanoma or renal cell carcinoma. Before TCR sequencing, CD4+ and CD8+ T cells were separately sorted from peripheral blood. To sequence the TCRbeta CDR3 region, genomic DNA was isolated from the sorted cells. The immunoSEQ Assay was used for sequencing of TCRbeta CDR3 regions. TCRdb obtained this table from immuneACCESS and retained in-frame rearrangements with V and J assigned. These tables miss some clones; where compared with another copy, unresolved V genes account for less than half of the shortfall, and the remainder is unexplained. This sample holds more than 8,500 clones; approximately 72% were observed only once. The ten largest clones take up around two fifths of the sample.

The CDR3 runs 18 residues from the cysteine to the phenylalanine. Of the read, only the CDR3 DNA is kept; its 54 bases are in frame from base 1. As encoded in the germline V gene, CDR1 is ENHRY while CDR2 is SYGVKD. Relative to germline, V is 2 bases shorter and J is 0 bases shorter, with 14 bases between their ends. Recombination linked TRBV10-3 to TRBJ2-6; D gene: possibly TRBD1, on 5 matching bases. This receptor was obtained from an adult with an advanced solid tumor such as melanoma, head and neck, liver or kidney cancer. The sample here was CD4+ or CD8+ T cells sorted from blood, taken in a trial of the OX40 agonist ivuxolimab. The nucleotides read TGTGCCATCAGTGAGCCGGACATCATGGGCTCTGGGGCCAACGTCCTGACTTTC. It is translated as CAISEPDIMGSGANVLTF.